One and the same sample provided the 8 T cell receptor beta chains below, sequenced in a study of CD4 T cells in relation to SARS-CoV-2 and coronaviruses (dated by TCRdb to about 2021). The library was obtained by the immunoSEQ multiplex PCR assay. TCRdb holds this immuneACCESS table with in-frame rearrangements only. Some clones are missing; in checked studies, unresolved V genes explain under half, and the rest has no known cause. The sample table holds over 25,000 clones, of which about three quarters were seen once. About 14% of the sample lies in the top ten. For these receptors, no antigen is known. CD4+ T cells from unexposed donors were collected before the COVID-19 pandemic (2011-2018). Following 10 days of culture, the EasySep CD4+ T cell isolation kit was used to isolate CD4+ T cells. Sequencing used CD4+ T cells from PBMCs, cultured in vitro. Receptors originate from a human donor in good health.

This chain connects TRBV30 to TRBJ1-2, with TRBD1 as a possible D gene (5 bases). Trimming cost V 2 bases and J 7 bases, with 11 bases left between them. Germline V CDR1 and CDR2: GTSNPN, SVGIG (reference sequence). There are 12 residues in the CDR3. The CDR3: CAWSKTVTGYTF. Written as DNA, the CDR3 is TGTGCCTGGAGTAAGACAGTCACTGGCTACACCTTC.

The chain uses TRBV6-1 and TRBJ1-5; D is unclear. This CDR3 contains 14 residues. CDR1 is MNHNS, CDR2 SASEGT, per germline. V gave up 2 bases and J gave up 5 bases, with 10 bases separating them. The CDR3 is CASSERPDYQPQHF. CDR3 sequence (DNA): TGTGCCAGCAGTGAACGACCCGACTATCAGCCCCAGCATTTT.

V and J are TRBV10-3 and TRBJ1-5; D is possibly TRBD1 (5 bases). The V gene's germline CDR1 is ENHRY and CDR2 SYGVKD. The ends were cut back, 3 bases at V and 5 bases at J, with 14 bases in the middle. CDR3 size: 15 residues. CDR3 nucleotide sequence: TGTGCCATCAGTGAACGGGGGACGGAGGATCAGCCCCAGCATTTT. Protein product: CAISERGTEDQPQHF.

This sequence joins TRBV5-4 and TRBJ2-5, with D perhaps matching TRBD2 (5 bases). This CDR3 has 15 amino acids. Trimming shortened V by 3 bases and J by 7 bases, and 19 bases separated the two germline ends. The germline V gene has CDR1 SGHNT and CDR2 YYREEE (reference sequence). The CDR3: CASSSSRAQGGTQYF. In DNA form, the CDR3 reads TGTGCCAGCAGCTCCTCTCGGGCCCAAGGAGGGACCCAGTACTTC.

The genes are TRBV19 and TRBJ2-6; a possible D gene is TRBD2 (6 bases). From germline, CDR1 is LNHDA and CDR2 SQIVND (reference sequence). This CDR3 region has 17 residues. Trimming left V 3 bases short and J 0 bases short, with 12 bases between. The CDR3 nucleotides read TGTGCCAGTAGTATTCCGAGGGGAGGCTCTGGGGCCAACGTCCTGACTTTC. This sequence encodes CASSIPRGGSGANVLTF.

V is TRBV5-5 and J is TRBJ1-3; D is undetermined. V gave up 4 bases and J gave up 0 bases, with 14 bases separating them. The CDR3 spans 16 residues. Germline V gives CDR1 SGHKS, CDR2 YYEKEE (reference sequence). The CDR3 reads CASSRAGDSSGNTIYF. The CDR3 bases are TGTGCCAGCAGCCGGGCGGGCGATAGCTCTGGAAACACCATATATTTT. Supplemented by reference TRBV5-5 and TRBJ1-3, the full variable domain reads DAGVTQSPTHLIKTRGQQVTLRCSPISGHKSVSWYQQVLGQGPQFIFQYYEKEERGRGNFPDRFSARQFPNYSSELNVNALLLGDSALYLCASSRAGDSSGNTIYFGEGSWLTVV.

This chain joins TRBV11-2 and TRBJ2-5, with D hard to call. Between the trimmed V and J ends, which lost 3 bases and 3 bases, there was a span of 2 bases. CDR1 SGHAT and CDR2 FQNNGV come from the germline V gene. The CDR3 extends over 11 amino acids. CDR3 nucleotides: TGTGCCAGCAGCTTCAAAGAGACCCAGTACTTC. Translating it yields CASSFKETQYF.

The CDR3 spells CASSERVGGELFF. For the CDR3, the DNA is TGTGCCAGCAGTGAACGGGTGGGAGGGGAGCTGTTTTTT. The rearrangement links TRBV2 to TRBJ2-2; unclear D gene. V was trimmed by 2 bases and J by 8 bases, leaving 9 bases between them. Germline-derived CDR1 and CDR2 are SNHLY and FYNNEI. The CDR3 is made up of 13 amino acids.